The T cell receptor (beta chain) under discussion was sequenced for a study of T cells expressing NK-cell markers. Following a re-call of the 5' RACE reads, TCRdb has one entry per CDR3 protein and lacks DNA. The listing records fewer than 550,000 distinct CDR3 sequences. Germline values: CDR1 GTSNPN, CDR2 SVGIG (reference sequence). The CDR3 totals 16 residues. The sequence was collected from a woman aged 50 to 60 in good health. The sample consisted of blood T cells: a sorted CD56 or NKG2C T cell subset, CD4+ or CD8+ T cells, or bulk PBMC T cells (not recorded which). The chain couples TRBV30 to TRBJ2-4; the D call from TCRdb, TRBD2, cannot be confirmed without DNA. The CDR3 here is CAWSVGLTSGLNIQYF.